Below, 26 T cell receptor beta chains from the same sample are listed, as sequenced in a study of T cell responses to AZD1222 COVID-19 vaccine. The table came from immunoSEQ multiplex PCR; TCRdb's copy has only in-frame clones and leaves some out. The data show about 66,000 clones, roughly 91% seen once. Sequencing was performed on peripheral blood, taken 28 days after the second dose of the MenACWY control vaccine. The receptors were gathered from an adult who received the MenACWY meningococcal vaccine as a control.

The chain carries TRBV2 and TRBJ1-2, with TRBD1 matching over 7 bases. V dropped 5 bases and J dropped 7; count of bases not matched to a gene: 7. Germline V CDR1 and CDR2: SNHLY, FYNNEI. CDR3 length: 13 amino acids. The CDR3 DNA follows: TGTGCCAGCAGTAGGGACAGCGCTAGTGGCTACACCTTC. The encoded protein is CASSRDSASGYTF.

The chain joins TRBV18 to TRBJ2-7, with TRBD2 matching over 11 bases. The length of the CDR3 is 14 residues. CDR1 and CDR2 from the germline V gene are KGHSH and LQKENI. V trimming: 3 bases; J trimming: 3 bases; junction bases outside the gene matches: 1. The CDR3 DNA is TGTGCCAGCTCACCGGGGACTAGCGGCTACGAGCAGTACTTC. This sequence encodes CASSPGTSGYEQYF.

The rearrangement links TRBV27 to TRBJ2-3; D perhaps matches TRBD2 (6 bases). The CDR3 consists of 13 residues. V was shortened by 5 bases and J by 5 bases, with 11 bases between the two germline ends. Germline values: CDR1 MNHEY, CDR2 SMNVEV (reference sequence). The CDR3 protein is CASSKIAEDTQYF. The CDR3 bases are TGTGCCAGCAGTAAGATAGCGGAAGATACGCAGTATTTT.

The V and J genes are TRBV21-1 and TRBJ1-1; the DNA was not used to check the table's D call, TRBD1. TRBV21-1 is reported as a pseudogene. CDR3 length: 16 residues. CDR3 in amino acids: CASSKDGDRVYTEAFF. CDR3 in DNA: TGTGCCAGCAGCAAAGACGGGGACAGGGTCTACACTGAAGCTTTCTTT.

V usage is TRBV11-2 and J usage is TRBJ1-5; D unclear. This CDR3 region has 16 residues. Germline lookup yields CDR1 SGHAT and CDR2 FQNNGV. Trimming removed 1 base from V and 0 bases from J, with 10 bases in between. This chain's CDR3 is CASSLGSGSSNQPQHF. The DNA for the CDR3 is TGTGCCAGCAGCTTAGGGTCGGGGAGTAGCAATCAGCCCCAGCATTTT.

The gene calls are TRBV4-1 and TRBJ1-6; D call uncertain. The V gene's germline CDR1 is MGHRA and CDR2 YSYEKL. The CDR3 has 16 amino acids. V lost 0 bases and J lost 4, with 10 bases in between. The CDR3 DNA reads as TGCGCCAGCAGCCAAGAGACAAACGGATATAATTCACCCCTCCACTTT. This sequence encodes CASSQETNGYNSPLHF.

This chain links TRBV12-3 or TRBV12-4 with TRBJ2-7, with D uncertain. Trimming removed 2 bases at V and 5 bases at J, with 7 bases between. The CDR3 extends over 12 amino acids. CDR3 sequence reads: CASSLSAHEQYF. As DNA, the CDR3 is TGTGCCAGCAGTTTATCGGCCCACGAGCAGTACTTC.

The chain has TRBV30 and TRBJ1-6; D possibly corresponds to TRBD1 (5 bases). CDR1 is GTSNPN, CDR2 SVGIG, per germline (reference sequence). CDR3 length: 13 amino acids. V lost 4 bases, J lost 10 bases, and 14 bases lay in between. The DNA for the CDR3 is TGTGCCTGGAAAAGAGGGGTAGGGTCACCCCTCCACTTT. It codes for CAWKRGVGSPLHF. The full variable domain, its missing parts supplied by reference TRBV30 and TRBJ1-6, is SQTIHQWPATLVQPVGSPLSLECTVEGTSNPNLYWYRQAAGRGLQLLFYSVGIGQISSEVPQNLSASRPQDRQFILSSKKLLLSDSGFYLCAWKRGVGSPLHFGNGTRLTVT.

J is TRBJ2-7 and V is TRBV7-9; 12 bases agree with TRBD2. The J segment lost 3 bases and the V segment lost 8 bases, leaving 5 bases of the junction unmatched. The germline gives CDR1 SEHNR, CDR2 FQNEAQ (reference sequence). CDR3 length: 14 amino acids. The CDR3: CASSPGLAGYEQYF. Here the CDR3 DNA reads TGTGCCAGCTCCCCGGGACTAGCGGGCTACGAGCAGTACTTC.

The CDR3 DNA is TGTGCCAGCAGTTTCTCAGGGGGGACTGAAGCTTTCTTT. It encodes CASSFSGGTEAFF. The chain employs TRBV6-6 and TRBJ1-1, with 7 nucleotides matching TRBD1. CDR1 and CDR2 from the germline V gene are MNHNY and SVGAGI (reference sequence). V dropped 4 bases and J dropped 5; count of bases not matched to a gene: 4. The CDR3 loop spans 13 amino acids.

V gene TRBV29-1 combines with J gene TRBJ2-1; 8 nucleotides agree with TRBD2. The CDR3 consists of 12 residues. The ends lost 5 bases at V and 10 bases at J; junction bases unmatched: 7. Germline V gene lookup returns CDR1 SQVTM and CDR2 ANQGSEA. CDR3 DNA: TGCAGCGTTCGGGAGGGCCGCAGCGAGCAGTTCTTC. Residues: CSVREGRSEQFF.

V usage is TRBV4-2 and J usage is TRBJ2-7; 10 bases line up with TRBD1. Germline CDR1 reads LGHNA; CDR2 reads YNFKEQ. The ends lost 0 bases at V and 3 bases at J; junction bases unmatched: 5. This CDR3 comprises 16 residues. CDR3 sequence: CASSQDGTGVRYEQYF. Here the CDR3 DNA reads TGTGCCAGCAGCCAAGATGGGACAGGGGTCCGCTACGAGCAGTACTTC.

This chain uses TRBV7-3 with TRBJ1-1, with D hard to call. Germline V gene lookup returns CDR1 SGHTA and CDR2 FQGTGA. The CDR3 contains 13 residues. The germline V and J ends were trimmed by 5 bases and 7 bases, with 14 bases remaining between them. Written as DNA, the CDR3 is TGTGCCAGCAGCCTGACGCCCCGTGGTGAAGCTTTCTTT. As protein: CASSLTPRGEAFF.

This CDR3 is CAWSPTDSAREKLFF. CDR3 DNA: TGTGCCTGGAGCCCTACTGACAGTGCCCGTGAAAAACTGTTTTTT. The chain is built from TRBV30 and TRBJ1-4, with D possibly TRBD1 on 5 matching bases. Trimming cost V 3 bases and J 7 bases, with 18 bases left between them. The CDR3 spans 15 residues. CDR1 and CDR2 from the germline V gene are GTSNPN and SVGIG (reference sequence).

V gene TRBV7-2 combines with J gene TRBJ1-2; tentative D call: TRBD1 (5 bases). This CDR3 is built from 16 residues. Trimming stripped 0 bases from V and 3 bases from J, with 14 bases between. CDR1 and CDR2 (germline): SGHTA, FQGNSA. The CDR3 bases are TGTGCCAGCAGCTTAGCGCCCAGGACACCTTACTATGGCTACACCTTC. Encoded protein: CASSLAPRTPYYGYTF.

The V call is TRBV18, the J call TRBJ1-1, with 7 bases fitting TRBD1. This CDR3 has 15 amino acids. The V gene end was trimmed by 2 bases and the J gene end by 7 bases; junction bases not matched to a gene: 10. Germline V lookup: CDR1 KGHSH, CDR2 LQKENI. CDR3 region: CASSPNRDSWNEAFF. CDR3 in DNA: TGTGCCAGCTCACCAAACCGGGACAGTTGGAATGAAGCTTTCTTT.

J is TRBJ1-5 and V is TRBV28; perhaps TRBD1 as D (6 bases). Trimming shortened V by 6 bases and J by 6 bases, and 18 bases separated the two germline ends. The CDR3 spans 15 residues. Germline values: CDR1 MDHEN, CDR2 SYDVKM. CDR3 region: CASSLLGGPRQPQHF. CDR3 bases: TGTGCCAGCAGCCTCCTAGGGGGTCCGCGTCAGCCCCAGCATTTT.

The gene calls are TRBV30 and TRBJ1-5; D may be TRBD1 (6 bases). CDR1 is GTSNPN and CDR2 is SVGIG in the germline V gene (reference sequence). The CDR3 spans 13 residues. The V end was cut by 0 bases, the J end by 5 bases, with 8 bases between. The CDR3 loop reads CAWSVSGDQPQHF. The CDR3 DNA follows: TGTGCCTGGAGTGTTTCAGGGGATCAGCCCCAGCATTTT.

V is TRBV19 and J is TRBJ1-4; unclear D gene. V was pared by 4 bases and J by 1 base, with 13 bases between. The CDR3 consists of 16 residues. Germline CDR1 is LNHDA and CDR2 is SQIVND (reference sequence). The CDR3 sequence: CASSTPAGRTNEKLFF. CDR3 bases: TGTGCCAGTAGTACCCCAGCGGGGAGAACTAATGAAAAACTGTTTTTT.

The rearrangement links TRBV30 to TRBJ2-7, with D perhaps TRBD1 (5 bases). The length of the CDR3 is 13 residues. From germline, CDR1 is GTSNPN and CDR2 SVGIG (reference sequence). Trimming took 6 bases from V and 6 from J, leaving 18 bases between them. The CDR3 nucleotides read TGTGCCTGTCGGAGTAACTCAGGGTTCGAGCAGTACTTC. It specifies CACRSNSGFEQYF.

The chain links TRBV19 to TRBJ1-2, with TRBD1 as a possible D gene (5 bases). V was pared by 5 bases and J by 5 bases, with 15 bases between. CDR1 is LNHDA, CDR2 SQIVND, per germline (reference sequence). The CDR3 is made up of 14 amino acids. The CDR3 spells CASSVPGTEYGYTF. The CDR3 bases are TGTGCCAGTAGTGTTCCCGGGACGGAGTATGGCTACACCTTC.

This chain joins TRBV19 and TRBJ1-2; 10 bases are shared with TRBD1. Looked up from germline, CDR1 is LNHDA and CDR2 is SQIVND (reference sequence). The J segment lost 7 bases and the V segment lost 10 bases, leaving 6 bases of the junction unmatched. The CDR3 consists of 12 residues. The CDR3 region has the DNA TGTGCCACCGCGACAGGGGGCGGTGGCTACACCTTC. Translated: CATATGGGGYTF.

J is TRBJ2-1 and V is TRBV4-1, with a tentative D call TRBD2 (5 bases). The CDR3 totals 17 residues. The germline V and J ends were trimmed by 0 bases and 9 bases, with 21 bases remaining between them. Germline CDR1 is MGHRA and CDR2 is YSYEKL. The CDR3 DNA sequence: TGCGCCAGCAGCCAAGATCGTTCTCTCCGCCGGGGAACTGAGCAGTTCTTC. Its protein is CASSQDRSLRRGTEQFF.

The chain links TRBV16 to TRBJ2-7; D uncertain. Trimming pared 4 bases from V and 3 bases from J, leaving 13 bases between. Germline values: CDR1 KGHSY, CDR2 FQNENV. CDR3 length: 14 residues. The CDR3 DNA reads as TGTGCCAGCAGCCCAACTGGCCCCCTCTACGAGCAGTACTTC. This sequence encodes CASSPTGPLYEQYF.

The genes are TRBV10-3 and TRBJ1-1; TRBD1 agrees at 8 bases. V lost 6 bases, J lost 0 bases, and 6 bases stayed unmatched. CDR3 length: 15 residues. The germline V gene has CDR1 ENHRY and CDR2 SYGVKD. In DNA form, the CDR3 reads TGTGCCATCAGCAACAGACAGGGGTTGAACACTGAAGCTTTCTTT. Translation gives CAISNRQGLNTEAFF.

The V call is TRBV6-5, the J call TRBJ1-4; tentative D call: TRBD1 (6 bases). Germline lookup yields CDR1 MNHEY and CDR2 SVGAGI. Trimming left V 5 bases short and J 3 bases short, with 13 bases between. The CDR3 runs to 15 residues. DNA for the CDR3: TGTGCCAGCAGTCTCACAGGGCCCCCTAATGAAAAACTGTTTTTT. Its protein is CASSLTGPPNEKLFF.